This T cell receptor beta chain was recovered during a study of cytomegalovirus exposure and HLA in healthy donors. Study-level background: A prior study identified approximately 110 million unique TCR beta sequences from 150 million to 200 million T cells. Study-wide results and caveats: Clonal expansion was found to be greater in HLA-associated TCR beta chains than in equally common others in a later analysis. What was likely a sequencing artifact was a cluster of highly shared sequence variants. Segments of the TCR beta V type were, in most cases, productive about 87% or about 30% of the time in an earlier analysis.

A note on this clone: Its antigen is unidentified.

The CDR3 length is 13 residues. After removal of 3 bases from V and 3 bases from J, the junction contained 2 bases not matched to a gene. Germline V gives CDR1 WNHNN, CDR2 SYGVQD (reference sequence). Both 60 Vbeta primers and 13 Jbeta primers went into the PCR. Sequencing was performed with immunoSEQ multiplex PCR; in TCRdb, only in-frame clones are kept and a portion is missing. The sample carries roughly 180,000 clones, 80% recorded once. This clonotype was obtained from a man aged 25-40 years in good health and CMV-seropositive. Sequencing was performed on PBMCs. V is TRBV10-1 and J is TRBJ2-7; 7 nucleotides match TRBD2. CDR3 region: CASSEAGNYEQYF. The CDR3 nucleotides read TGCGCCAGCAGTGAAGCGGGAAACTACGAGCAGTACTTC.